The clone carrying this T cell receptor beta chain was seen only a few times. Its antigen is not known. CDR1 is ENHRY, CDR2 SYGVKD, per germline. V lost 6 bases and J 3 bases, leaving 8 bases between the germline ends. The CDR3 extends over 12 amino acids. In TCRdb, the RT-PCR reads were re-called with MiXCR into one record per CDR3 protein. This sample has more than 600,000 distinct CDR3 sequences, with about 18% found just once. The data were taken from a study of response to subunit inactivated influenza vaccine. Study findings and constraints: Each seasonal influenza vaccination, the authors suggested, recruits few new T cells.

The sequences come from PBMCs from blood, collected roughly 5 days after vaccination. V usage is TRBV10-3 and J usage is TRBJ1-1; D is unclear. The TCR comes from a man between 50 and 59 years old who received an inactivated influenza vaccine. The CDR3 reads CAISGLDTEAFF. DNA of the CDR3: TGTGCCATCAGCGGGTTGGACACTGAAGCTTTCTTT.